The 23 T cell receptor beta chains below all came from one sample that was sequenced in a study of graft-versus-host responses after intestinal transplantation. TCRdb's table, derived via immunoSEQ multiplex PCR, lists solely in-frame clones and lacks some. This sample has tens of thousands of clones, with about 90% found just once. Material: PBMCs, obtained around 320 days after intestinal transplant. These receptors were collected from a human patient who received an intestinal transplant, so some T cells may come from the graft donor.

This chain uses TRBV9 with TRBJ2-5, with D possibly being TRBD2 (6 bases). The CDR3 runs to 16 residues. Trimming left V 4 bases short and J 5 bases short, with 21 bases between. Germline V gene sequence: CDR1 SGDLS, CDR2 YYNGEE. CDR3 bases: TGTGCCAGCAGCCCATATGGCGGGGACGGTCAGGAGACCCAGTACTTC. Translated, it gives CASSPYGGDGQETQYF.

J is TRBJ1-6 and V is TRBV7-9, with 8 bases matching TRBD1. This CDR3 comprises 18 residues. Germline CDR1 SEHNR, CDR2 FQNEAQ (reference sequence). V shed 0 bases and J 1 base; nucleotides not matched to a gene: 5. This CDR3 reads CASSLALRTGSYNSPLHF. DNA of the CDR3: TGTGCCAGCAGCTTAGCGCTAAGGACAGGGTCCTATAATTCACCCCTCCACTTT.

V and J are TRBV5-1 and TRBJ2-5; D gene uncertain. The V and J ends lost 0 bases and 0 bases respectively, with 12 bases between them. This CDR3 region has 16 residues. Germline V lookup: CDR1 SGHRS, CDR2 YFSETQ. CDR3 protein: CASSLGAPPYQETQYF. DNA of the CDR3: TGCGCCAGCAGCTTGGGGGCGCCCCCGTACCAAGAGACCCAGTACTTC.

This sequence joins TRBV7-2 and TRBJ2-1; TRBD2 matches at 10 bases. The CDR3 spans 15 residues. Germline lookup yields CDR1 SGHTA and CDR2 FQGNSA. With V trimmed by 5 bases and J by 6 bases, 7 bases remained unmatched. CDR3 in DNA: TGTGCCAGCAGCGTAAGCGGGGGGGCCCCCAATGAGCAGTTCTTC. It specifies CASSVSGGAPNEQFF.

The gene calls are TRBV20-1 and TRBJ2-1, with no clear D. The CDR3 length is 10 residues. Trimming took off 5 bases at V and 5 bases at J, with 4 bases between the two ends. Germline lookup yields CDR1 DFQATT and CDR2 SNEGSKA (reference sequence). The CDR3: CSAGHNEQFF. CDR3 sequence (DNA): TGCAGTGCTGGCCACAATGAGCAGTTCTTC.

The rearrangement links TRBV9 to TRBJ1-3, with 12 bases identical to TRBD1. The germline V gene encodes CDR1 SGDLS and CDR2 YYNGEE. V lost 4 bases and J lost 8; bases outside the gene matches: 7. The CDR3 loop spans 15 amino acids. As DNA, the CDR3 is TGTGCCAGCAGCCCAGGGACAGGGGGCGGATACACCATATATTTT. Protein product: CASSPGTGGGYTIYF.

V is TRBV2 and J is TRBJ1-1; tentative D call: TRBD1 (5 bases). V lost 6 bases, J lost 0 bases, and 11 bases lay in between. The V gene's germline CDR1 is SNHLY and CDR2 FYNNEI. The CDR3 totals 14 residues. The CDR3 DNA sequence: TGTGCCAGCAGACTACAGGTTATGAACACTGAAGCTTTCTTT. Amino acids: CASRLQVMNTEAFF.

The chain joins TRBV18 to TRBJ2-3, with D perhaps matching TRBD1 (6 bases). The CDR3 totals 15 residues. V was trimmed by 4 bases and J by 6 bases, leaving 17 bases between them. Germline loops: CDR1 KGHSH, CDR2 LQKENI. CDR3 region: CASSRDARGVDTQYF. CDR3 nucleotides: TGTGCCAGCTCACGGGACGCCAGGGGAGTGGATACGCAGTATTTT.

This clone was counted a single time. The chain joins TRBV2 to TRBJ2-7; D might be TRBD1 (5 bases). CDR1 is SNHLY, CDR2 FYNNEI, per germline. The CDR3 consists of 15 residues. Trimming left V 3 bases short and J 0 bases short, with 12 bases between. The CDR3 bases are TGTGCCAGCAGTGAGAGCCAGGGCCACTCCTACGAGCAGTACTTC. It translates to CASSESQGHSYEQYF.

The chain recombines TRBV18 with TRBJ2-1, with 9 positions matching TRBD1. The CDR3 is 15 amino acids. Germline V gene lookup returns CDR1 KGHSH and CDR2 LQKENI. J lost 4 bases, V lost 4 bases, and 5 bases had no gene match. The chain's CDR3 is CASSQGQGRYNEQFF. CDR3 coding DNA: TGTGCCAGCTCACAGGGACAGGGAAGGTACAATGAGCAGTTCTTC.

The V and J genes are TRBV6-6 and TRBJ2-7; D is unclear. Deletions cut 3 bases from V and 0 bases from J, with 12 bases between. This CDR3 spans 15 amino acids. The V gene's germline CDR1 is MNHNY and CDR2 SVGAGI (reference sequence). CDR3 protein: CASSYDGRSSYEQYF. DNA for the CDR3: TGTGCCAGCAGTTATGATGGTCGTAGCTCCTACGAGCAGTACTTC.

V usage is TRBV28 and J usage is TRBJ1-1; unclear D gene. Trimming pared 6 bases from V and 3 bases from J, leaving 11 bases between. The CDR3 is 13 residues long. CDR1 is MDHEN, CDR2 SYDVKM, per germline. The CDR3, as DNA: TGTGCCAGCAGACCGCCTTTGGACACTGAAGCTTTCTTT. This sequence encodes CASRPPLDTEAFF.

The rearrangement links TRBV5-6 to TRBJ2-4, with TRBD1 matching 10 bases. The germline V gene encodes CDR1 SGHDT and CDR2 YYEEEE. This CDR3 has 13 residues. The trim removed 4 bases at V and 7 bases at J, leaving 2 bases unmatched. CDR3 sequence: CASSAGQGNIQYF. DNA for the CDR3: TGTGCCAGCAGCGCGGGACAGGGGAACATTCAGTACTTC. Combining the CDR3 with reference TRBV5-6 and TRBJ2-4 gives the whole variable domain DAGVTQSPTHLIKTRGQQVTLRCSPKSGHDTVSWYQQALGQGPQFIFQYYEEEERQRGNFPDRFSGHQFPNYSSELNVNALLLGDSALYLCASSAGQGNIQYFGAGTRLSVL.

This chain uses TRBV6-1 with TRBJ1-4; the D is unclear. V was trimmed by 3 bases and J by 7 bases, leaving 12 bases between them. The CDR3 runs 14 residues. Germline V gene sequence: CDR1 MNHNS, CDR2 SASEGT. CDR3 coding DNA: TGTGCCAGCAGTGACGGTCAAAGCCCTGAAAAACTGTTTTTT. Translating it yields CASSDGQSPEKLFF.

The chain combines TRBV25-1 with TRBJ1-3; 7 positions match TRBD1. V trimming: 4 bases; J trimming: 0 bases; junction bases outside the gene matches: 3. CDR1 is MGHDK, CDR2 SYGVNS, per germline. The CDR3 is made up of 15 amino acids. CDR3 sequence reads: CASSAWDSSGNTIYF. The CDR3 DNA reads TGTGCCAGCAGTGCCTGGGACAGCTCTGGAAACACCATATATTTT.

V is TRBV6-5 and J is TRBJ2-3, with a tentative D call TRBD2 (7 bases). Germline V gene sequence: CDR1 MNHEY, CDR2 SVGAGI. The V gene lost 8 bases and the J gene lost 4 bases, with 13 bases spanning the gap. The CDR3 spans 13 residues. CDR3 coding DNA: TGTGCCAGCCAGGGGACTATGGCAGATACGCAGTATTTT. Protein product: CASQGTMADTQYF.

This rearrangement joins TRBV28 to TRBJ1-1; D is undetermined. Germline V gene sequence: CDR1 MDHEN, CDR2 SYDVKM. V was trimmed by 1 base and J by 1 base, leaving 7 bases between them. The CDR3 is 14 amino acids. The CDR3 protein is CASSLYLGNTEAFF. CDR3 nucleotides: TGTGCCAGCAGTTTATATCTGGGGAACACTGAAGCTTTCTTT.

This sequence joins TRBV10-3 and TRBJ2-3, with 9 bases fitting TRBD2. Germline CDR1 ENHRY, CDR2 SYGVKD. V gave up 2 bases and J gave up 3 bases; unmatched junction bases: 6. The CDR3 runs 16 residues. Here the CDR3 reads CAISEGAGGRTDTQYF. The CDR3 DNA sequence: TGTGCCATCAGTGAGGGGGCGGGAGGGCGAACAGATACGCAGTATTTT.

This clone was counted a single time. The V gene is TRBV7-9, the J gene TRBJ2-2, with D unresolved. The germline V and J ends were trimmed by 7 bases and 0 bases, with 9 bases remaining between them. The germline CDR1 and CDR2 sequences are SEHNR and FQNEAQ (reference sequence). This CDR3 has 14 amino acids. This CDR3 reads CASKDGANTGELFF. The DNA of the CDR3 is TGTGCCAGCAAGGACGGTGCGAACACCGGGGAGCTGTTTTTT.

V gene TRBV7-9 combines with J gene TRBJ2-7; possibly TRBD2 for D (6 bases). The ends were cut back, 1 base at V and 2 bases at J, with 9 bases in the middle. The CDR3 length is 14 residues. Per germline, CDR1 SEHNR and CDR2 FQNEAQ (reference sequence). The CDR3 protein is CASSLDGGTYEQYF. CDR3 bases: TGTGCCAGCAGCTTAGACGGGGGAACCTACGAGCAGTACTTC.

The chain couples TRBV5-1 to TRBJ1-3; D unclear. The length of the CDR3 is 15 residues. CDR1 is SGHRS and CDR2 is YFSETQ in the germline V gene. Trimming took off 0 bases at V and 0 bases at J, with 7 bases between the two ends. CDR3 bases: TGCGCCAGCAGCTTGGCAAGCGTCTCTGGAAACACCATATATTTT. Translated: CASSLASVSGNTIYF.

The genes are TRBV4-2 and TRBJ1-6; no clear D. The V gene's germline CDR1 is LGHNA and CDR2 YNFKEQ. V was trimmed by 5 bases and J by 1 base, leaving 12 bases between them. The CDR3 spans 16 residues. Here the CDR3 DNA reads TGTGCCAGCAGCGAGGGCCATCGGTCCTATAATTCACCCCTCCACTTT. Amino acid sequence: CASSEGHRSYNSPLHF.

The rearrangement joins TRBV9 to TRBJ1-3; D not certain. The germline V gene encodes CDR1 SGDLS and CDR2 YYNGEE. This CDR3 region has 13 residues. With 4 bases removed from V and 4 bases from J, the gap between germline ends came to 9 bases. In nucleotides, the CDR3 is TGTGCCAGCAGCCCACGCTTCGGAAACACCATATATTTT. Translating gives CASSPRFGNTIYF.